Shown below are 10 T cell receptor beta chains from a single sample sequenced in a study of T cell responses to AZD1222 COVID-19 vaccine. TCRdb's table, derived via immunoSEQ multiplex PCR, lists solely in-frame clones and lacks some. The table lists roughly 86,000 clones, roughly 85% of them singletons. Sequences were derived from peripheral blood, sampled 28 days after the second AZD1222 dose. The receptor set was obtained from an adult who received the AZD1222 COVID-19 vaccine.

This rearrangement joins TRBV18 to TRBJ1-5; no clear D gene. Germline V gene sequence: CDR1 KGHSH, CDR2 LQKENI. V lost 2 bases, J lost 6 bases, and 8 bases lay in between. This CDR3 is built from 13 residues. CDR3 amino acids: CASSPTAAQPQHF. Written as DNA, the CDR3 is TGTGCCAGCTCACCAACGGCAGCTCAGCCCCAGCATTTT. Drawing the rest from reference TRBV18 and TRBJ1-5, the complete variable domain is NAGVMQNPRHLVRRRGQEARLRCSPMKGHSHVYWYRQLPEEGLKFMVYLQKENIIDESGMPKERFSAEFPKEGPSILRIQQVVRGDSAAYFCASSPTAAQPQHFGDGTRLSIL.

The chain is built from TRBV18 and TRBJ1-5, with TRBD1 as a possible D gene (6 bases). CDR3 length equals 15 residues. The germline gives CDR1 KGHSH, CDR2 LQKENI. V lost 3 bases and J 3 bases, leaving 12 bases between the germline ends. This CDR3 reads CASSPGQSSNQPQHF. For the CDR3, the DNA is TGTGCCAGCTCACCCGGACAGTCCTCCAATCAGCCCCAGCATTTT.

In this sample, this clone turned up once. The chain has TRBV11-2 and TRBJ1-6, with 7 nucleotides matching TRBD1. V was pared by 4 bases and J by 9 bases, with 9 bases of the junction left unmatched. The CDR3 length is 15 residues. Germline CDR1 and CDR2: SGHAT and FQNNGV. The CDR3 region has the DNA TGTGCCAGCAGCTCCTACAGGGGACTCGGTTCACCCCTCCACTTT. Amino acids: CASSSYRGLGSPLHF.

The V and J genes are TRBV18 and TRBJ2-5, with D uncertain. CDR1 and CDR2 (germline): KGHSH, LQKENI. The V and J ends lost 2 bases and 8 bases respectively, with 9 bases between them. This CDR3 contains 12 residues. The CDR3 sequence: CASSPSTATQYF. The CDR3 nucleotides read TGTGCCAGCTCACCAAGTACCGCTACCCAGTACTTC.

The rearrangement joins TRBV5-6 to TRBJ2-7, with 8 positions matching TRBD1. J gave up 0 bases and V 3 bases, and 5 bases lay outside the gene matches. The CDR3 covers 15 residues. Germline lookup yields CDR1 SGHDT and CDR2 YYEEEE. The CDR3 DNA reads as TGTGCCAGCAGCTGGGGACAGGTAGCCTCCTACGAGCAGTACTTC. Protein: CASSWGQVASYEQYF.

The chain recombines TRBV7-9 with TRBJ1-5; D may be TRBD1 (5 bases). V gave up 5 bases and J gave up 4 bases, with 12 bases separating them. Germline V CDR1 and CDR2: SEHNR, FQNEAQ (reference sequence). The CDR3 spans 14 residues. The CDR3 nucleotides are TGTGCCAGCAGCCAACCCGGGGCAAATCAGCCCCAGCATTTT. Its translation: CASSQPGANQPQHF.

This chain uses TRBV28 with TRBJ2-1; 11 bases are a match to TRBD2. The germline V gene encodes CDR1 MDHEN and CDR2 SYDVKM. This CDR3 region has 17 residues. After removal of 3 bases from V and 4 bases from J, the junction contained 8 bases not matched to a gene. The CDR3: CASSFELAGGIYNEQFF. Here the CDR3 DNA reads TGTGCCAGCAGTTTTGAGCTAGCGGGAGGCATATACAATGAGCAGTTCTTC.

This chain joins TRBV7-3 and TRBJ2-1; D remains ambiguous. CDR1 and CDR2 from the germline V gene are SGHTA and FQGTGA. CDR3 length: 18 residues. V shed 1 base and J shed 0 bases, with 16 bases lying between them. Written as DNA, the CDR3 is TGTGCCAGCAGCTTAAAAAGTATCTCAGGAAGCTCCTACAATGAGCAGTTCTTC. Its translation: CASSLKSISGSSYNEQFF. Full variable domain (rest looked up from reference TRBV7-3 and TRBJ2-1): GAGVSQTPSNKVTEKGKYVELRCDPISGHTALYWYRQSLGQGPEFLIYFQGTGAADDSGLPNDRFFAVRPEGSVSTLKIQRTERGDSAVYLCASSLKSISGSSYNEQFFGPGTRLTVL.

V gene TRBV5-4 combines with J gene TRBJ2-3, with 10 bases that match TRBD1. Trimming cost V 6 bases and J 0 bases; bases outside gene matches: 10. The CDR3 loop spans 17 amino acids. Germline V gene sequence: CDR1 SGHNT, CDR2 YYREEE (reference sequence). The CDR3 loop is CASTRGGQGSSTDTQYF. The CDR3 coding sequence is TGTGCCAGCACCAGAGGGGGACAGGGGTCTAGCACAGATACGCAGTATTTT.

The rearrangement joins TRBV5-6 to TRBJ1-2, with 9 nucleotides matching TRBD1. The junction had 14 bases not matched to a gene; V was cut back by 7 bases and J by 7 bases. Germline CDR1 is SGHDT and CDR2 is YYEEEE. This CDR3 spans 15 amino acids. This CDR3 reads CASLGPSGQGFGYTF. CDR3 DNA sequence: TGTGCCAGCCTGGGGCCTTCGGGACAGGGATTTGGCTACACCTTC. The full variable domain, with the rest looked up from reference TRBV5-6 and TRBJ1-2, is DAGVTQSPTHLIKTRGQQVTLRCSPKSGHDTVSWYQQALGQGPQFIFQYYEEEERQRGNFPDRFSGHQFPNYSSELNVNALLLGDSALYLCASLGPSGQGFGYTFGSGTRLTVV.